This T cell receptor (beta chain) is drawn from a study of blood T cells in healthy people across ages (dated by TCRdb to 2015 to 2017). Concerning the study at large: In model experiments, roughly one uniquely barcoded TCR beta cDNA molecule per two T cells was captured by template switching. To avoid experimental bias, donors of different ages were spread randomly across the sequencing lanes. Two additional independent replicas of 1 million unique cDNA reads from the same blood draw were analyzed for two donors (one aged 18 to 30 and one aged 80 or older). Age-related changes in TCR beta repertoire diversity were measured in the study by deep sequencing normalized with unique cDNA molecular identifiers. The donors were split into four age groups: young (average around 15 years), middle-aged (39), aged (more than 60) and long-lived (about 82). Overall study results and their limits: Observed TCR beta diversity per million T cells fell roughly linearly with age, and a significant reduction was already apparent by age approximately 41. The long-lived group showed more naive CD4+ T cells, fewer expanded clones and increased TCR diversity than the aged group, suggesting age selection. Estimates of total diversity based on one million sequenced T cells were regarded as lower bounds and as underestimates. Observed TCR beta diversity correlated strongly with the percentage of naive T cells measured by flow cytometry. Conclusive comparison of naive and antigen-experienced compartments was prevented by the profiling of bulk unsorted PBMCs. Because donor CMV infection status was unknown, age-related changes in expanded clonotypes were potentially confounded.

Concerning this clonotype itself: Its recognized antigen is unknown. Base qualities were left out, and no much larger clone turns up one base away.

The germline V gene (reference sequence) supplies CDR1 SGHAT and CDR2 FQDESV. The CDR3 contains 15 residues, cysteine and phenylalanine counted. The CDR3 DNA has 45 bases and is translated from base 1. The trim is 4 bases for V and 5 bases for J, with a gap of 15 bases between the germline ends. The library was produced with 5' RACE. Instrument used: Illumina HiSeq 2500. A second PCR of roughly 6 to 11 cycles was performed with a sample-barcoded 5' primer and a J-beta primer mix. A template-switch 5' adaptor carrying 12 random nucleotides introduced a unique molecular identifier onto each TCR beta cDNA molecule. Each sample yielded at least 2.5 million CDR3-containing paired-end reads. The Mint cDNA synthesis kit, primed by a TRBC-specific oligonucleotide, was used to synthesize first-strand cDNA from all RNA. Following uracil-DNA glycosylase treatment, all cDNA underwent a first 18-cycle PCR with the universal primers M1SS and BC2_uni_R. On the authors' methods: Normalization of each sample was performed by random selection of 1 million high-quality reads, each carrying a distinct molecular identifier. Reads sharing molecular identifiers were discarded rather than binned into consensus sequences. CDR3 identification, clonotype clustering and error correction used MiTCR with a Q25 quality threshold and the strictest error-elimination algorithm. A nonparametric unseen species model with Euler transformation was used to estimate lower-bound total TCR beta diversity. TCRdb trimmed the raw reads at Q25, called clones with MiXCR and kept productive beta chains. Under each unique CDR3 protein, matching rows form one entry showing the most common genes and DNA. TCRdb, rather than the study authors, made the V and J calls. Recorded for this sample are fewer than 800,000 distinct CDR3 sequences; 21% of them occurred a single time. The ten largest clones capture roughly 3.6% of the sample.

Systemically healthy Caucasian individuals from Russia, 39 in total and aged about 6 to 95 years, were included as donors. Roughly 11 milliliters of peripheral blood were drawn from each donor into EDTA-treated Vacutainer tubes. Ficoll-Paque density-gradient centrifugation was used to isolate PBMCs, with at least 7 million per sample. Trizol reagent was used to extract total RNA from the PBMCs, yielding at least 5.5 micrograms per sample. The percentages of naive CD45RAhigh/CD27high T cells were determined by flow cytometry on a PBMC aliquot from every donor. Sequences were obtained from blood. This chain joins TRBV11-1 to TRBJ2-1; the D gene may be TRBD1 or TRBD2, since each aligns over 5 bases. This receptor was identified in a man aged 70-80 years in good health. The CDR3 reads as follows: CASSSRGPKDNEQFF. Read as DNA, the sequence is TGTGCCAGCAGCTCCCGGGGCCCAAAGGACAATGAGCAGTTCTTC.